Below are 25 T cell receptor beta chains sequenced from a single sample in a study of shared clonotypes between healthy human individuals. The assay was immunoSEQ multiplex PCR, and TCRdb's table has in-frame clones only and misses some. The sample has 2 million to 3 million clones, 85% to 95% seen once; the top ten hold roughly 0.15%. The sequenced sample consisted of naive CD4+ T cells sorted from blood. Subset given: CD45RA+ positively selected. The receptors were gathered from a man aged 18 to 30 in good health.

The rearrangement links TRBV11-1 to TRBJ2-7; D is ambiguous. In germline, CDR1 is SGHAT, CDR2 FQDESV (reference sequence). The CDR3 is made up of 11 amino acids. Deletions cut 5 bases from V and 4 bases from J, with 6 bases between. In nucleotides, the CDR3 is TGTGCCAGCAGCCTGGAATACGAGCAGTACTTC. Encoded protein: CASSLEYEQYF.

V and J are TRBV9 and TRBJ1-1; D call uncertain. Germline V CDR1 and CDR2: SGDLS, YYNGEE. V dropped 5 bases and J dropped 0 bases, with 5 bases sitting between them. This CDR3 has 12 amino acids. The CDR3 sequence is CASRGMNTEAFF. The CDR3 DNA reads as TGTGCCAGCAGGGGCATGAACACTGAAGCTTTCTTT.

The rearrangement uses TRBV28 and TRBJ1-1, with 7 bases matching TRBD1. Germline V gene lookup returns CDR1 MDHEN and CDR2 SYDVKM. V lost 5 bases, J lost 5 bases, and 11 bases stayed unmatched. This CDR3 has 15 residues. CDR3 residues: CASSIPGTVRTEAFF. The DNA of the CDR3 is TGTGCCAGCAGTATCCCTGGGACAGTTAGGACTGAAGCTTTCTTT.

The chain recombines TRBV28 with TRBJ2-7, with D possibly being TRBD1 or TRBD2 (7 bases each). V was cut by 6 bases and J by 3 bases, with 24 bases left in between. The CDR3 totals 17 residues. CDR1 and CDR2 from the germline V gene are MDHEN and SYDVKM. For the CDR3, the DNA is TGTGCCAGCAGCCTTCGACAGGGAGGGCAGACCTACTACGAGCAGTACTTC. Translated, it gives CASSLRQGGQTYYEQYF.

This sequence joins TRBV25-1 and TRBJ2-1, with TRBD1 matching 8 bases. Germline-derived CDR1 and CDR2 are MGHDK and SYGVNS. This CDR3 comprises 14 residues. V gave up 4 bases and J gave up 5 bases; unmatched junction bases: 4. The CDR3 protein is CASSAQGEDNEQFF. For the CDR3, the DNA is TGTGCCAGCAGTGCACAGGGGGAAGACAATGAGCAGTTCTTC.

V is TRBV7-2 and J is TRBJ2-6; D is undetermined. From germline, CDR1 is SGHTA and CDR2 FQGNSA. The V gene lost 5 bases and the J gene lost 0 bases, with 2 bases spanning the gap. The CDR3 is made up of 13 amino acids. The DNA for the CDR3 is TGTGCCAGCAGCCCCTCTGGGGCCAACGTCCTGACTTTC. Protein: CASSPSGANVLTF.

This rearrangement joins TRBV7-8 to TRBJ1-1; 9 bases are a match to TRBD1. The germline V gene encodes CDR1 SGHVS and CDR2 FQNEAQ. V lost 5 bases to trimming and J lost 1 base; unmatched junction nucleotides: 5. This CDR3 contains 15 residues. The CDR3, as DNA: TGTGCCAGCAGCCTGTGGACAGGGGAGAACACTGAAGCTTTCTTT. As protein: CASSLWTGENTEAFF.

This clone was counted once. The V and J genes are TRBV7-6 and TRBJ1-1, with D tentatively TRBD1 (6 bases). CDR1 SGHVS and CDR2 FNYEAQ come from the germline V gene. CDR3 size: 16 residues. The ends were cut back, 1 base at V and 0 bases at J, with 12 bases in the middle. The CDR3, as DNA: TGTGCCAGCAGCTTAGTGACAGGAGACCTGAACACTGAAGCTTTCTTT. Its translation: CASSLVTGDLNTEAFF.

V and J are TRBV4-1 and TRBJ2-1; 15 nucleotides match TRBD2. Trimming cost V 5 bases and J 0 bases; bases outside gene matches: 5. In germline, CDR1 is MGHRA, CDR2 YSYEKL. CDR3 length: 18 residues. Written as DNA, the CDR3 is TGCGCCAGCAGCTCGGGACTAGCGGGGGGTAGCTCCTACAATGAGCAGTTCTTC. Translation gives CASSSGLAGGSSYNEQFF.

This clone was seen only once. V and J are TRBV21-1 and TRBJ2-3; whether TRBD1, the table's D call, matches the DNA was not checked. TRBV21-1 is tagged as a pseudogene. The CDR3 consists of 15 residues. CDR3 protein: CASSGPGTCWDTQYF. The CDR3 DNA reads TGTGCCAGCAGCGGGCCAGGGACATGCTGGGATACGCAGTATTTT.

The V and J genes are TRBV13 and TRBJ1-3; TRBD1 agrees at 7 bases. The CDR3 extends over 14 amino acids. V shed 5 bases and J 4 bases; nucleotides not matched to a gene: 5. In germline, CDR1 is PRHDT, CDR2 FYEKMQ (reference sequence). The CDR3 reads CASSPQGKGNTIYF. In nucleotides, the CDR3 is TGTGCCAGCAGCCCACAGGGGAAGGGAAACACCATATATTTT.

The rearrangement joins TRBV7-6 to TRBJ2-2, with D tentatively TRBD2 (6 bases). V lost 5 bases and J lost 7, with 20 bases in between. CDR1 SGHVS and CDR2 FNYEAQ come from the germline V gene. The CDR3 runs to 16 residues. CDR3 sequence reads: CASSPYIGGLDGELFF. In DNA form, the CDR3 reads TGTGCCAGCAGCCCCTACATCGGAGGGCTGGACGGGGAGCTGTTTTTT.

The genes are TRBV9 and TRBJ2-1; 7 bases agree with TRBD2. The germline V gene encodes CDR1 SGDLS and CDR2 YYNGEE. The CDR3 loop spans 15 amino acids. Trimming cost V 2 bases and J 8 bases; bases outside gene matches: 10. In DNA, the CDR3 is TGTGCCAGCAGCGTCCTTGCGGGAGATATAGATGAGCAGTTCTTC. Its translation: CASSVLAGDIDEQFF.

The chain carries TRBV6-6 and TRBJ1-1; possible D gene TRBD1, 5 bases. The CDR3 sequence is 14 residues long. V gave up 7 bases and J gave up 1 base, with 13 bases separating them. Per germline, CDR1 MNHNY and CDR2 SVGAGI (reference sequence). The CDR3 bases are TGTGCCAGCACCATCCCTGGACAGAACACTGAAGCTTTCTTT. As protein: CASTIPGQNTEAFF.

The genes are TRBV9 and TRBJ2-5; 12 bases align to TRBD2. The germline CDR1 and CDR2 sequences are SGDLS and YYNGEE. The junction had 6 bases not matched to a gene; V was cut back by 4 bases and J by 5 bases. This CDR3 comprises 15 residues. This CDR3 is CASSLRLAGVETQYF. CDR3 sequence (DNA): TGTGCCAGCAGCTTAAGACTAGCGGGGGTGGAGACCCAGTACTTC.

This clone was detected a few times. The chain combines TRBV19 with TRBJ1-2; perhaps TRBD1 as D (5 bases). In germline, CDR1 is LNHDA, CDR2 SQIVND (reference sequence). This CDR3 spans 14 amino acids. The V end lost 3 bases, the J end lost 4 bases, and 12 bases lay between the germline ends. The CDR3 nucleotides read TGTGCCAGTAGTATCGGTTGGCAGGGCTATGGCTACACCTTC. Its translation: CASSIGWQGYGYTF. Supplemented by reference TRBV19 and TRBJ1-2, the full variable domain reads DGGITQSPKYLFRKEGQNVTLSCEQNLNHDAMYWYRQDPGQGLRLIYYSQIVNDFQKGDIAEGYSVSREKKESFPLTVTSAQKNPTAFYLCASSIGWQGYGYTFGSGTRLTVV.

As to this clone: The sample contains more than one DNA sequence encoding this CDR3. V is TRBV30 and J is TRBJ1-4; D is possibly TRBD1 (5 bases). In germline, CDR1 is GTSNPN, CDR2 SVGIG (reference sequence). Trimming stripped 3 bases from V and 8 bases from J, with 13 bases between. CDR3 length: 13 residues. For the CDR3, the DNA is TGTGCCTGGAGCGTCGGACGGGGGGAAAAACTGTTTTTT. The encoded protein is CAWSVGRGEKLFF.

The CDR3 sequence: CSVGEGGYGYTF. In nucleotides, the CDR3 is TGCAGCGTTGGGGAGGGCGGCTATGGCTACACCTTC. This sequence joins TRBV29-1 and TRBJ1-2; D not resolved. The germline gives CDR1 SQVTM, CDR2 ANQGSEA. Trimming removed 4 bases from V and 4 bases from J, with 10 bases in between. CDR3 length: 12 amino acids. The full variable domain, rest sourced from reference TRBV29-1 and TRBJ1-2, is SAVISQKPSRDICQRGTSLTIQCQVDSQVTMMFWYRQQPGQSLTLIATANQGSEATYESGFVIDKFPISRPNLTFSTLTVSNMSPEDSSIYLCSVGEGGYGYTFGSGTRLTVV.

This clone was picked up a small number of times. This sequence joins TRBV6-5 and TRBJ1-1; 7 nucleotides agree with TRBD1. Losses at the gene ends were 5 bases for V and 4 bases for J; bases not matched to a gene: 10. This CDR3 contains 15 residues. The V gene's germline CDR1 is MNHEY and CDR2 SVGAGI. CDR3 loop: CASSGGRQGLTEAFF. The CDR3 nucleotides are TGTGCCAGCAGTGGGGGGAGACAGGGACTCACTGAAGCTTTCTTT.

About this clone itself: The sample holds other DNA sequences that translate to the same CDR3. The V call is TRBV7-2, the J call TRBJ2-7, with no clear D. Looked up from germline, CDR1 is SGHTA and CDR2 is FQGNSA. CDR3 length: 13 residues. V was trimmed by 3 bases and J by 2 bases, leaving 8 bases between them. CDR3 sequence (DNA): TGTGCCAGCAGCTTGGGCGGACCCTACGAGCAGTACTTC. Its protein is CASSLGGPYEQYF.

In DNA form, the CDR3 reads TGTGCCAGCAGCTTAAAGGGGGACAAGGTGAAAAGGGAGCAGTACTTC. This gives the protein CASSLKGDKVKREQYF. The chain links TRBV7-8 to TRBJ2-5, with D perhaps TRBD1 (6 bases). CDR1 SGHVS and CDR2 FQNEAQ come from the germline V gene. V was shortened by 2 bases and J by 11 bases, with 24 bases between the two germline ends. There are 16 residues in the CDR3.

The rearrangement joins TRBV7-2 to TRBJ2-5, with 9 nucleotides matching TRBD2. The junction had 8 bases not matched to a gene; V was cut back by 5 bases and J by 4 bases. The CDR3 sequence is 15 residues long. Germline values: CDR1 SGHTA, CDR2 FQGNSA. The CDR3: CASSPTAGGGETQYF. CDR3 DNA: TGTGCCAGCAGCCCCACAGCGGGAGGAGGAGAGACCCAGTACTTC. Drawing the rest from reference TRBV7-2 and TRBJ2-5, the complete variable domain is GAGVSQSPSNKVTEKGKDVELRCDPISGHTALYWYRQSLGQGLEFLIYFQGNSAPDKSGLPSDRFSAERTGGSVSTLTIQRTQQEDSAVYLCASSPTAGGGETQYFGPGTRLLVL.

V usage is TRBV4-3 and J usage is TRBJ2-7; D is unclear. Germline V gene lookup returns CDR1 LGHNA and CDR2 YSLEER. With 0 bases removed from V and 0 bases from J, the gap between germline ends came to 9 bases. This CDR3 has 15 residues. CDR3 sequence: CASSQDRGSSYEQYF. In DNA, the CDR3 is TGCGCCAGCAGCCAAGATAGAGGCAGCTCCTACGAGCAGTACTTC.

In its sample, this clone was seen a few times. The rearrangement joins TRBV28 to TRBJ1-5; D call uncertain. The CDR3 has 16 amino acids. Germline CDR1 reads MDHEN; CDR2 reads SYDVKM. The V end lost 3 bases, the J end lost 0 bases, and 12 bases lay between the germline ends. As DNA, the CDR3 is TGTGCCAGCAGTTTCGGCAGCCAACCTAGCAATCAGCCCCAGCATTTT. Protein: CASSFGSQPSNQPQHF.

The chain couples TRBV11-2 to TRBJ1-2; no definite D call. Looked up from germline, CDR1 is SGHAT and CDR2 is FQNNGV. V was pared by 5 bases and J by 3 bases, with 16 bases between. The CDR3 contains 15 residues. The CDR3 here is CASSPTEGLDYGYTF. The DNA for the CDR3 is TGTGCCAGCAGCCCCACCGAGGGTCTGGACTATGGCTACACCTTC.